The source of this T cell receptor beta chain is a study of T cell responses to AZD1222 COVID-19 vaccine. As for the study in general: Analyses pooled second doses at about 4 or about 12 weeks.

Sequencing was performed with immunoSEQ multiplex PCR; in TCRdb, only in-frame clones are kept and a portion is missing. Among more than 150,000 clones listed, approximately 92% were seen once. CDR3 length: 13 amino acids. Germline V gene sequence: CDR1 SGHTA, CDR2 FQGNSA. Trimming removed 4 bases from V and 12 bases from J, with 16 bases in between. This clone was found once. The rearrangement uses TRBV7-2 and TRBJ2-1, with D perhaps matching TRBD1 or TRBD2 (5 bases each). The material was peripheral blood, obtained on day 0 of AZD1222 vaccination. This sequence originates from an adult in good health. CDR3 protein: CASSWDRPKGQFF. The CDR3 nucleotides read TGTGCCAGCAGCTGGGACCGTCCCAAAGGGCAGTTCTTC.